Listed below are T cell receptor beta chains from one sample, sequenced in a study of cytomegalovirus exposure and HLA in healthy donors. The table came from immunoSEQ multiplex PCR; TCRdb's copy has only in-frame clones and leaves some out. This sample yields about 150,000 clones, of which roughly 88% are seen a single time; approximately 1.5% belongs to the top ten. The sequencing sample was made of PBMCs. Receptor source: a young woman in good health and CMV-seronegative. The CDR3 runs from the conserved cysteine through the conserved F or W.

TRBV9	CASSPRTGPNSPLHF
TRBV29-1	CSVFPNEQFF
TRBV19	CASSRYTGELFF
TRBV27	CASSGLGISYEQYF
TRBV11-1	CASGLNYGYTF
TRBV11-2	CASSTRQGGTEAFF
TRBV7-2	CASRAHRSTTEAFF
TRBV7-9	CASSLRQGMAFF
TRBV4-1	CASSQERDSHQHF
TRBV5-1	CASSLSGFSTDTQYF
TRBV11-2	CASSLGSDTEAFF
TRBV27	CASSFTTPRDEQFF
TRBV6-1	CASSEMSVQGGNQPQHF
TRBV10-2	CASSESAGGRYEQYF
TRBV19	CASSIASTGNTIYF
TRBV19	CASSIGYRRNQPQHF
TRBV19	CASSPIGDNYGYTF
TRBV18	CASSPQGANQPQHF
TRBV4-1	CASSQERLGSYEQYF
TRBV28	CASSLPRGSYEQYF
TRBV5-1	CASRQRNQETQYF
TRBV6-5	CASTGTYSGNTIYF
TRBV14	CASSPPDREETQYF
TRBV6-5	CASSGRVTDTQYF
TRBV21-1	CASSKGRGTGGSNQPQHF
TRBV5-1	CASSSGVSGRRETQYF
TRBV2	CASRKDRAYEQYF
TRBV5-1	CASSLGQITDTQYF
TRBV10-3	CAISIGEVAGELFF
TRBV27	CASSADVGQWKETQYF
TRBV9	CASSVGQGGHQPQHF
TRBV5-1	CASSLAPLGLLGDEQFF
TRBV10-2	CASSPSSSGANGLTF
TRBV4-1	CASSPSGLAGGTQYF
TRBV6-5	CASSRTGAGNTIYF
TRBV19	CASRGGRGKLLSNTEAFF
TRBV6-1	CASSEESGGLWPNEKLFF
TRBV11-2	CASSLAVTHTDTQYF
TRBV19	CASSSRGGGWTEAFF
TRBV5-8	CASSPGTVSLLFYEQYF
TRBV27	CASSLSSTSGNTIYF
TRBV11-2	CASSLGRTGKGNNEQFF
TRBV7-8	CASSLGTGVSTEAFF
TRBV4-1	CASSQTGASNEKLFF
TRBV27	CASSSVAGASYEQYF
TRBV28	CASTYRGDGYTF
TRBV6-1	CASTNEYQETQYF
TRBV4-2	CASSQSPGEGMGTDTQYF
TRBV6-5	CASTPARVSTEAFF
TRBV7-9	CSSSAQNRGRSSYEQYF
TRBV5-4	CASSTPTSGTYNEQFF
TRBV5-6	CASSYGQGNTEAFF
TRBV30	CACRQGLNTEAFF
TRBV19	CASRDRLNTEAFF
TRBV5-1	CASSLFRPGEPYEQYF
TRBV4-1	CASSQLASYEQYF
TRBV11-2	CASSSSPGGGYGYTF
TRBV29-1	CSVRGQKNTEAFF
TRBV7-8	CASSFPHRGPNEKLFF